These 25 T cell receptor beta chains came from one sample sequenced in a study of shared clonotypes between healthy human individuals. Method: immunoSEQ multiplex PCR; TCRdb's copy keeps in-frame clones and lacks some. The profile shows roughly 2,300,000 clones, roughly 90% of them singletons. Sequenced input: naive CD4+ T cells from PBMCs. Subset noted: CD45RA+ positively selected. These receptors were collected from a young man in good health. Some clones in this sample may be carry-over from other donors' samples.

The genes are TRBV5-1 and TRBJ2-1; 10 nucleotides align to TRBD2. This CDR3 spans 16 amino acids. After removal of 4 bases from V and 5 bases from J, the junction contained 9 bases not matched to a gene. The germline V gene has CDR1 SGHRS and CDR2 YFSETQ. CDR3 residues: CASSPIPGLANNEQFF. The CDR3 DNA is TGCGCCAGCAGCCCGATACCGGGACTAGCGAACAATGAGCAGTTCTTC. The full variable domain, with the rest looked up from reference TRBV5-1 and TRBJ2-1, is KAGVTQTPRYLIKTRGQQVTLSCSPISGHRSVSWYQQTPGQGLQFLFEYFSETQRNKGNFPGRFSGRQFSNSRSEMNVSTLELGDSALYLCASSPIPGLANNEQFFGPGTRLTVL.

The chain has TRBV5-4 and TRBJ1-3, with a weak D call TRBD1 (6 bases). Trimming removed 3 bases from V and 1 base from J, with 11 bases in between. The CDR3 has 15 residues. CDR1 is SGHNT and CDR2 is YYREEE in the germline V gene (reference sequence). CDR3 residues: CASSSGHPSGNTIYF. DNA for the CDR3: TGTGCCAGCAGCTCGGGACACCCATCTGGAAACACCATATATTTT.

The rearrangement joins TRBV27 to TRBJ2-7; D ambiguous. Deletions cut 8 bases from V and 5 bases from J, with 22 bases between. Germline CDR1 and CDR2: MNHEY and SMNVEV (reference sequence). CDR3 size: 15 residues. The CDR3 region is CASRFSDAIRDEQYF. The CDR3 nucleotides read TGTGCCAGCCGATTCAGTGACGCGATTAGGGACGAGCAGTACTTC.

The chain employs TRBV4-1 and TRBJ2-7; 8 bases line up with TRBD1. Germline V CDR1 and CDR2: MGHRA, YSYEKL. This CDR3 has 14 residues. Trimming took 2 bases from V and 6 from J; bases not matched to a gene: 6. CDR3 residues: CASSQPRQGREQYF. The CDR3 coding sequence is TGCGCCAGCAGCCAACCCAGACAGGGGCGCGAGCAGTACTTC.

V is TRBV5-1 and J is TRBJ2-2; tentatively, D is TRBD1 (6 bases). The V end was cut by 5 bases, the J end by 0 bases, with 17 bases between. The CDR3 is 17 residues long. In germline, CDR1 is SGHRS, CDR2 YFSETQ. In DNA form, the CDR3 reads TGCGCCAGCAGGGAGGACAGTAGATACGCGAACACCGGGGAGCTGTTTTTT. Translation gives CASREDSRYANTGELFF.

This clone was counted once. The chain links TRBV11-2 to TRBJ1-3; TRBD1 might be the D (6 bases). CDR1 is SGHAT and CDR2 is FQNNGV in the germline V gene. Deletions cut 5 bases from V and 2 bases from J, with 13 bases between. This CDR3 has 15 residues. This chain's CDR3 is CASSRLQGTGNTIYF. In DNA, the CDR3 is TGTGCCAGCAGCCGATTACAGGGTACTGGAAACACCATATATTTT.

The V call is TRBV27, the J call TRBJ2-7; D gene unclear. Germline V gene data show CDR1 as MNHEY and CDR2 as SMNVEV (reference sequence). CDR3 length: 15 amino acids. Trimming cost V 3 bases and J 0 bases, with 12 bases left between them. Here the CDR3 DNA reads TGTGCCAGCAGTTTCCAGGCGGTTAGCTCCTACGAGCAGTACTTC. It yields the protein CASSFQAVSSYEQYF.

CDR3 amino acids: CASRDREATNEKLFF. The DNA of the CDR3 is TGTGCCAGCAGGGACAGGGAGGCAACTAATGAAAAACTGTTTTTT. The V call is TRBV6-1, the J call TRBJ1-4, with 8 bases lining up with TRBD1. There are 15 residues in the CDR3. Germline V gene sequence: CDR1 MNHNS, CDR2 SASEGT. V dropped 6 bases and J dropped 0; count of bases not matched to a gene: 3.

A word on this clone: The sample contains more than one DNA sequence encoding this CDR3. The CDR3 nucleotides read TGCGCCAGCAGCCCGCGGGACAGGGGCTACGAGCAGTACTTC. It yields the protein CASSPRDRGYEQYF. The chain couples TRBV5-1 to TRBJ2-7; 10 bases are shared with TRBD1. This CDR3 has 14 residues. Germline trimming cut 4 bases from V and 3 bases from J; bases unmatched to any gene: 4. Germline CDR1 is SGHRS and CDR2 is YFSETQ.

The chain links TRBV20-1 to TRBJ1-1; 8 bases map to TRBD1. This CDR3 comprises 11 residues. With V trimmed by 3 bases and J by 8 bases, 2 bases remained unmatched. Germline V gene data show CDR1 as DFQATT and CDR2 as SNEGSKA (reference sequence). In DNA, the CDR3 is TGCAGTGCTAGCAGGGACAGGGAAGCTTTCTTT. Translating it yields CSASRDREAFF.

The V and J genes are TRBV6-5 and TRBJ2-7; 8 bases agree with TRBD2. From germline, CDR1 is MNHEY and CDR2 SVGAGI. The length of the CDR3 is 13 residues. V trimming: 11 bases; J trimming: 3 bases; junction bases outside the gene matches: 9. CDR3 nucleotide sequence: TGTGCCTCCTCCGGACGGGAGGGCTACGAGCAGTACTTC. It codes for CASSGREGYEQYF.

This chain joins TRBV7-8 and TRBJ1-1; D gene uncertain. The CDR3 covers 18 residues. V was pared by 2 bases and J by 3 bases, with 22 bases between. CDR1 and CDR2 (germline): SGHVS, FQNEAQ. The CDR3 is CASSLWGRPRINDTEAFF. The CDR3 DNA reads TGTGCCAGCAGCTTATGGGGTAGGCCTAGGATAAATGACACTGAAGCTTTCTTT.

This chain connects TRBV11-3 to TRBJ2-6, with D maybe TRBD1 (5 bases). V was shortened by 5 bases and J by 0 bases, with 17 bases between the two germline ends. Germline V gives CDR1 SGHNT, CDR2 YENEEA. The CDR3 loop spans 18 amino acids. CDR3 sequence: CASSASAGLGSGANVLTF. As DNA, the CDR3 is TGTGCCAGCAGCGCCAGCGCAGGGTTGGGCTCTGGGGCCAACGTCCTGACTTTC.

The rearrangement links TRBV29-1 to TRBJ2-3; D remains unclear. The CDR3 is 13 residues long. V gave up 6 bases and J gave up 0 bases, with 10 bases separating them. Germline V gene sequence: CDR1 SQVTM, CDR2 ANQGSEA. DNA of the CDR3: TGCAGCGTGGCCCCTGCTAGCACAGATACGCAGTATTTT. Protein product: CSVAPASTDTQYF.

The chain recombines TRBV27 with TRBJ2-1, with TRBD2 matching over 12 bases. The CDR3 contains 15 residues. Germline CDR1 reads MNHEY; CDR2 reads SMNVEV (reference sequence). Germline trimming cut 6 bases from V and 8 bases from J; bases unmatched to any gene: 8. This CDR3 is CASSLPGLAGHEQFF. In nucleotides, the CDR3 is TGTGCCAGCAGCCTACCGGGACTAGCGGGTCATGAGCAGTTCTTC.

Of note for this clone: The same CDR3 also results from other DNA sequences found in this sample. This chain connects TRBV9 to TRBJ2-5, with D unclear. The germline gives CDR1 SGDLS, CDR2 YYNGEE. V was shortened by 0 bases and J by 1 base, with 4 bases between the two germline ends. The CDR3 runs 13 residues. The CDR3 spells CASSVGGQETQYF. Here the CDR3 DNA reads TGTGCCAGCAGCGTAGGGGGCCAAGAGACCCAGTACTTC.

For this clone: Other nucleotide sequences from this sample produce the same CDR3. CDR3 nucleotide sequence: TGCAGCGTTGGTGGGAGAGCCAAAAACATTCAGTACTTC. Amino acids: CSVGGRAKNIQYF. The V call is TRBV29-1, the J call TRBJ2-4; D is perhaps TRBD2 (5 bases). The CDR3 consists of 13 residues. Looked up from germline, CDR1 is SQVTM and CDR2 is ANQGSEA. V lost 4 bases and J lost 0, with 7 bases in between.

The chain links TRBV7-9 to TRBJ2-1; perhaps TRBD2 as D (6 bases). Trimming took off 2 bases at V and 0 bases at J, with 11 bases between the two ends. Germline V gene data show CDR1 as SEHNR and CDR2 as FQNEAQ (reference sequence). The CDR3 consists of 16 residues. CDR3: CASSLRGASSYNEQFF. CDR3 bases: TGTGCCAGCAGCTTACGCGGGGCTAGCTCCTACAATGAGCAGTTCTTC.

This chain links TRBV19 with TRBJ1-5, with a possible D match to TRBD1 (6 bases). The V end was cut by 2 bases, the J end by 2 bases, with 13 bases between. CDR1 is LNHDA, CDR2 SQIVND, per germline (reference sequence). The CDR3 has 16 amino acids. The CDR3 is CASSIPTGLGNQPQHF. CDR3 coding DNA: TGTGCCAGTAGTATACCCACAGGGCTGGGCAATCAGCCCCAGCATTTT.

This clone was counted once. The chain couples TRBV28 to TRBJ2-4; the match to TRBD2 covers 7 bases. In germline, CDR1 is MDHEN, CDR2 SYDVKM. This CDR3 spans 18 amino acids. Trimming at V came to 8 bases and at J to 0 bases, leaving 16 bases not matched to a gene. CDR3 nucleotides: TGTGCCAGCGTCCCAGGAGGGGCGGGAGAGCTAGCCAAAAACATTCAGTACTTC. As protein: CASVPGGAGELAKNIQYF.

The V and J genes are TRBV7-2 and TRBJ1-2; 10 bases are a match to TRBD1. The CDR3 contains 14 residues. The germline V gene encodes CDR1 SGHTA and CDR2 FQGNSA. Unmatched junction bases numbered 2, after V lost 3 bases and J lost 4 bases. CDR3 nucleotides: TGTGCCAGCAGCTTTGACAGGGGGCGCTATGGCTACACCTTC. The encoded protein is CASSFDRGRYGYTF.

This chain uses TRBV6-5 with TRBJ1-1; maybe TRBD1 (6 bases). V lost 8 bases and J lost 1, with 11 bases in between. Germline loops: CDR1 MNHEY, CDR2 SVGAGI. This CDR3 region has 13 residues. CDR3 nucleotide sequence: TGTGCCAGCCGCTGGGGGGCGAACACTGAAGCTTTCTTT. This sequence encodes CASRWGANTEAFF.

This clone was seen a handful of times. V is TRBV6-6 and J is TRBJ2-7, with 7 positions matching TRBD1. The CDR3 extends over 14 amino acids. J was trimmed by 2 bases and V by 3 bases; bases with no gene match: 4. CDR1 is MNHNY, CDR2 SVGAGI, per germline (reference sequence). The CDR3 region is CASSYSDRTYEQYF. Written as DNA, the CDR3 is TGTGCCAGCAGTTATTCGGACAGGACCTACGAGCAGTACTTC.

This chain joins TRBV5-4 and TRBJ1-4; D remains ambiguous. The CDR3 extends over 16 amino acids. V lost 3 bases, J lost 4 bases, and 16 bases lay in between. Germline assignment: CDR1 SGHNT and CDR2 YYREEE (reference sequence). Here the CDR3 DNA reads TGTGCCAGCAGCTCACTTCCCGGGGTTGGTAATGAAAAACTGTTTTTT. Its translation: CASSSLPGVGNEKLFF.

CDR3: CASHLASPSYNEQFF. The DNA for the CDR3 is TGCGCCAGCCATCTCGCTTCTCCCTCCTACAATGAGCAGTTCTTC. The chain employs TRBV5-1 and TRBJ2-1; unclear D gene. V was pared by 7 bases and J by 0 bases, with 14 bases between. Germline values: CDR1 SGHRS, CDR2 YFSETQ. The CDR3 has 15 amino acids. The whole variable domain, filled in from reference TRBV5-1 and TRBJ2-1, reads KAGVTQTPRYLIKTRGQQVTLSCSPISGHRSVSWYQQTPGQGLQFLFEYFSETQRNKGNFPGRFSGRQFSNSRSEMNVSTLELGDSALYLCASHLASPSYNEQFFGPGTRLTVL.